This T cell receptor beta chain appears in the sequencing data of a study of blood T cell repertoires in COVID-19 (dated by TCRdb to between 2020 and 2021). In the study overall: Collaborator samples came from the United States, Italy and Spain and covered acute and convalescent phases of COVID-19. Where available, HLA class I and class II types were obtained from metadata supplied by the sample provider rather than from assay-based typing. Deeply sampled blood TCRbeta repertoires from subjects exposed to, actively infected with, or recovered from COVID-19 were included in the dataset. The sample metadata nearly always contained a de-identified subject ID, COVID-19 status, age in years and sex. The prospective study material was composed of cDNA or gDNA derived from T cells, B-cell-depleted T cells, or PBMCs. A freely available public database, intended as a resource for researchers studying the immune response to SARS-CoV-2, is where the repertoires were released. Samples came from the ongoing ImmuneRACE study (first 160 participants) plus 1,254 subjects from 6 global collaborators. Summary of the overall study and its limitations: Clinical and demographic metadata were provided uncurated, with the amount varying by source and participant.

TCRbeta CDR3 regions were amplified from genomic DNA by means of the immunoSEQ Assay, a bias-controlled multiplex PCR. As for the original processing: The number of nucleated cells in each sample was estimated by amplification of reference gene primers within the assay. To quantify the absolute abundance of each unique TCRbeta CDR3 rearrangement, sequence reads were collapsed and filtered. For each sample, productive Simpson clonality was calculated as the square root of Simpson's diversity index across productive rearrangements. TCRdb retrieved this table from immuneACCESS and kept in-frame rearrangements only. Not all clones are present; in checked studies, unresolved V genes account for under half, and no reason is known for the remainder. V, J and clone size derive from that table, while D and trimming were established from the DNA sequence. The sample table shows approximately 180,000 clones, and around 90% are seen once. Jointly, the top ten make up 20% to 25% of the sample.

The germline V gene gives CDR1 as SGHRS and CDR2 as YFSETQ. The CDR3 covers 15 residues, taking in both the cysteine and the phenylalanine. The read is trimmed to its CDR3 DNA, 45 bases read in frame from base 1. Ends trimmed: V by 5 bases, J by 0 bases; bases unmatched to a gene: 4. Each collaborating institution followed its own protocols to collect whole blood in K2EDTA tubes. Collaborator samples were shipped for TCRbeta analysis as frozen whole blood, isolated PBMCs, or DNA extracted from either sample type. This clone occurred a few times. The antigen it recognizes is unknown. There are no base qualities to consult, and no much larger clone falls within one base.

This TCR derives from a man aged 55-75 years with active or convalescent COVID-19. Sequencing was performed on peripheral blood. The V and J segments used are TRBV5-1 and TRBJ2-5, and TRBD2 matches 10 of the central bases. At the DNA level, the sequence is TGCGCCAGCAGACTCGGACTAGCGGACCAAGAGACCCAGTACTTC. Its amino acids are CASRLGLADQETQYF.